Sequencing of this T cell receptor (beta chain) was carried out in a study of blood T cell repertoires in COVID-19. Study overall: Sources were T cells, B-cell-depleted T cells, or PBMCs; the material itself was cDNA or gDNA.

Authors' data handling: Amplification of reference gene primers was used by the study to estimate nucleated cell counts. Using immunoSEQ multiplex PCR, the repertoire was profiled, and TCRdb retains in-frame clones only, with some absent. That table is the source of V, J and clone size, and D and trimming were worked out from the DNA. Of hundreds of thousands of clones in the sample, roughly 90% are singletons; the top ten hold almost 9.5%. There are 12 residues in the CDR3. V was trimmed by 7 bases and J by 4 bases, leaving 10 bases between them. The receptor was derived from a man in his late teens or twenties with active or convalescent COVID-19. The V and J genes are TRBV12-3 or TRBV12-4 and TRBJ1-2, with D possibly being TRBD1 (6 bases). Sequencing was performed on peripheral blood. The CDR3 is CASNLQGYGYTF. For the CDR3, the DNA is TGTGCCAGCAACCTACAGGGCTATGGCTACACCTTC.